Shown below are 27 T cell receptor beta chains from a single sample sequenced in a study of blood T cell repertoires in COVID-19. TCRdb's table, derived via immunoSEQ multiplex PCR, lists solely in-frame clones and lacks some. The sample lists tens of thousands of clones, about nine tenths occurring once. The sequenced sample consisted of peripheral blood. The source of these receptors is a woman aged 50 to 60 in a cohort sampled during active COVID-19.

DNA of the CDR3: TGTGCCAGCAGCCTGAGGACAGGCCTAACAGATACGCAGTATTTT. Translated, it gives CASSLRTGLTDTQYF. This sequence joins TRBV13 and TRBJ2-3, with 7 positions matching TRBD1. Trimming cost V 5 bases and J 3 bases; bases outside gene matches: 8. Germline CDR1 PRHDT, CDR2 FYEKMQ (reference sequence). The CDR3 is made up of 15 amino acids.

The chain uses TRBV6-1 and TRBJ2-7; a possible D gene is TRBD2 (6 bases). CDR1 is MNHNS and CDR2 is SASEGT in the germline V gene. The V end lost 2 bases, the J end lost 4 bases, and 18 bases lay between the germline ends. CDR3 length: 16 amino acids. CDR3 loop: CASSELGGQVLYEQYF. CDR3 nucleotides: TGTGCCAGCAGTGAATTAGGAGGGCAGGTTCTTTACGAGCAGTACTTC.

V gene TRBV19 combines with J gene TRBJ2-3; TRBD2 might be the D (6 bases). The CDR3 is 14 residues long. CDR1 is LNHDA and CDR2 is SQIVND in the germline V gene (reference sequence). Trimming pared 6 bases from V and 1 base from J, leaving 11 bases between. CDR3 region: CASRSWGGTDTQYF. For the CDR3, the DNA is TGTGCCAGTAGGTCGTGGGGGGGCACAGATACGCAGTATTTT. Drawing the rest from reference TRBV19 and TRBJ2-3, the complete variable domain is DGGITQSPKYLFRKEGQNVTLSCEQNLNHDAMYWYRQDPGQGLRLIYYSQIVNDFQKGDIAEGYSVSREKKESFPLTVTSAQKNPTAFYLCASRSWGGTDTQYFGPGTRLTVL.

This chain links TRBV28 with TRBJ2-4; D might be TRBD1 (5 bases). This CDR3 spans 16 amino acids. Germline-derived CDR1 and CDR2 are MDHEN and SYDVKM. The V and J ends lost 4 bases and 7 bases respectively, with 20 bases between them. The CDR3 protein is CASSSGSGPIQNIQYF. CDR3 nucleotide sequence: TGTGCCAGCAGTTCTGGCTCAGGGCCCATTCAGAACATTCAGTACTTC.

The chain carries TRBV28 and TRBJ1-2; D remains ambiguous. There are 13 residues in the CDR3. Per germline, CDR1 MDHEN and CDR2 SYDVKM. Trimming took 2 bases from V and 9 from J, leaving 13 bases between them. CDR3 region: CASSLGRWRSYTF. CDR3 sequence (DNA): TGTGCCAGCAGTTTAGGGCGGTGGAGGAGCTACACCTTC.

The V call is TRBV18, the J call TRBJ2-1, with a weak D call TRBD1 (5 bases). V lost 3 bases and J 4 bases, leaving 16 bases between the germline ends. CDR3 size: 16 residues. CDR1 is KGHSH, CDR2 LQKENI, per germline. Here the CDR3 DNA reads TGTGCCAGCTCACCCCGGGTAGGGGATTATTACAATGAGCAGTTCTTC. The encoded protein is CASSPRVGDYYNEQFF.

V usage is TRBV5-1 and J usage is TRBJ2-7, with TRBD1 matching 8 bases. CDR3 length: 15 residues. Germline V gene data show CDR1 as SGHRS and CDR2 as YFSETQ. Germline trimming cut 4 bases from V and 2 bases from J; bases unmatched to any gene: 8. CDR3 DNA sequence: TGCGCCAGCAGCCCTCGGACAGGGCCTGCCTACGAGCAGTACTTC. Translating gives CASSPRTGPAYEQYF.

DNA for the CDR3: TGTGCCAGTAGTATCCGGGCTAGCGGGAGGCCCGGGGAGCTGTTTTTT. Amino acid sequence: CASSIRASGRPGELFF. The chain uses TRBV19 and TRBJ2-2; 11 bases align to TRBD2. The germline CDR1 and CDR2 sequences are LNHDA and SQIVND (reference sequence). With V trimmed by 3 bases and J by 6 bases, 6 bases remained unmatched. The CDR3 sequence is 16 residues long.

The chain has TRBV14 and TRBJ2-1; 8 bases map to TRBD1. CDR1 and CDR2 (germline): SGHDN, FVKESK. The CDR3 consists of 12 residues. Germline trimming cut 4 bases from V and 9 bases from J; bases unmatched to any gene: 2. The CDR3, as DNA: TGTGCCAGCAGCCCAGGGGGCGCTGAGCAGTTCTTC. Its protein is CASSPGGAEQFF. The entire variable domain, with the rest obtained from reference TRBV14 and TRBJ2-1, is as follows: EAGVTQFPSHSVIEKGQTVTLRCDPISGHDNLYWYRRVMGKEIKFLLHFVKESKQDESGMPNNRFLAERTGGTYSTLKVQPAELEDSGVYFCASSPGGAEQFFGPGTRLTVL.

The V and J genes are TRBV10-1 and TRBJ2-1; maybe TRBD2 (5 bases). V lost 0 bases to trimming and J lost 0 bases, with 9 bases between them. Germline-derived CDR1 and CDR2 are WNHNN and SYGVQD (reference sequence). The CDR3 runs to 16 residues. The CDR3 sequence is CASSESRRSSYNEQFF. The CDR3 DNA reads TGCGCCAGCAGTGAGTCGAGGAGGAGCTCCTACAATGAGCAGTTCTTC.

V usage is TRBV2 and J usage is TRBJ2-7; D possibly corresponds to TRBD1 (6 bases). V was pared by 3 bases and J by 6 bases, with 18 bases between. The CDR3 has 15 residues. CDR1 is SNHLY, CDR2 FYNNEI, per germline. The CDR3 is CASSEGDTPPTEQYF. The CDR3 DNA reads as TGTGCCAGCAGTGAGGGGGACACCCCCCCGACCGAGCAGTACTTC.

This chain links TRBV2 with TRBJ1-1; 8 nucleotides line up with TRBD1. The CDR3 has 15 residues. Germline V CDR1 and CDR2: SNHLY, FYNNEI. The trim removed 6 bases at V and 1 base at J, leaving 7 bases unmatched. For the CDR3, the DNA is TGTGCCAGCAGGGAACCGGGACAGGCGAACACTGAAGCTTTCTTT. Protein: CASREPGQANTEAFF.

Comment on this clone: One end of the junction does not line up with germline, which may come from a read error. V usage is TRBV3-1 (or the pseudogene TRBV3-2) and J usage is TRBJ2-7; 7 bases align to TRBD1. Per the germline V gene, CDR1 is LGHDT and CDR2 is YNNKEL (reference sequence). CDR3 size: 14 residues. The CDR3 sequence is CASSQVSGQLGFHF. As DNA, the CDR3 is TGTGCCAGCAGCCAAGTCTCGGGACAGCTAGGCTTCCACTTC.

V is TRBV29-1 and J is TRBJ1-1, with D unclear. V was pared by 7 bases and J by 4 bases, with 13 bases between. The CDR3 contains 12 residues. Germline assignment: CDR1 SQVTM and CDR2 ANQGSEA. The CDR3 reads CSGSELGTEAFF. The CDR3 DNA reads TGCAGCGGGTCGGAGTTGGGCACTGAAGCTTTCTTT.

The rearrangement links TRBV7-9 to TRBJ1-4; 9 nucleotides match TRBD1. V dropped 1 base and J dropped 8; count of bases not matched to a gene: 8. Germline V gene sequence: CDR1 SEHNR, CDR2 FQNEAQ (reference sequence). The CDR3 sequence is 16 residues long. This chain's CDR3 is CASSLVSGQGREKLFF. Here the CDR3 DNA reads TGTGCCAGCAGCTTAGTTTCGGGACAGGGTCGCGAAAAACTGTTTTTT.

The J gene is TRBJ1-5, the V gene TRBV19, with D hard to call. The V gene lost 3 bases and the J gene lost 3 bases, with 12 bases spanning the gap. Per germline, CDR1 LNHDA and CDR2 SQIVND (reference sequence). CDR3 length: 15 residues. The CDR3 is CASSISVGYNQPQHF. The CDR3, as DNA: TGTGCCAGTAGTATCAGTGTCGGGTACAATCAGCCCCAGCATTTT.

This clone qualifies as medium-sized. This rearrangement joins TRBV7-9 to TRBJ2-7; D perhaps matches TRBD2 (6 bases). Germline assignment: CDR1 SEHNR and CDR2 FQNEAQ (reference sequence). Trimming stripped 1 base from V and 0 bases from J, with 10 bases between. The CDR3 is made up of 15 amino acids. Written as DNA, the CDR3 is TGTGCCAGCAGCTTAGTGGTAGCGGACTCCTACGAGCAGTACTTC. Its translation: CASSLVVADSYEQYF.

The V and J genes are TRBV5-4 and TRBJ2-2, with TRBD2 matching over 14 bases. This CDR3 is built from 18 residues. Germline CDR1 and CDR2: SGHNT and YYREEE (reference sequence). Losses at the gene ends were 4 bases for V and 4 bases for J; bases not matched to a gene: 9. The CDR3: CASSLKTSGGVSTGELFF. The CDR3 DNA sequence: TGTGCCAGCAGCCTTAAGACTAGCGGGGGGGTGAGCACCGGGGAGCTGTTTTTT.

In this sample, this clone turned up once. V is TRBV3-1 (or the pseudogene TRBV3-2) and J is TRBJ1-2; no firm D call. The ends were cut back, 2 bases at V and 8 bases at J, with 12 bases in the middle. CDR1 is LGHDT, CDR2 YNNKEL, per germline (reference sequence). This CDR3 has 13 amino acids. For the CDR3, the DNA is TGTGCCAGCAGCCAAACGGGAGAGGAGGGCTACACCTTC. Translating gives CASSQTGEEGYTF.

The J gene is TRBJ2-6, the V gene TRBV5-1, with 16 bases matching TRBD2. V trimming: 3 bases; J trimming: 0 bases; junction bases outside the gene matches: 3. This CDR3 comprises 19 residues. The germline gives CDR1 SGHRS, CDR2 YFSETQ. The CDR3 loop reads CASSSGLAGGRSGANVLTF. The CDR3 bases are TGCGCCAGCAGCTCGGGACTAGCGGGAGGGCGCTCTGGGGCCAACGTCCTGACTTTC.

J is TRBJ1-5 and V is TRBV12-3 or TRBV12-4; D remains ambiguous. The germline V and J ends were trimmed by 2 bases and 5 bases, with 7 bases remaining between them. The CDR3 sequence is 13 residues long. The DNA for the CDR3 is TGTGCCAGCAGTTTACACGGGTATCAGCCCCAGCATTTT. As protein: CASSLHGYQPQHF.

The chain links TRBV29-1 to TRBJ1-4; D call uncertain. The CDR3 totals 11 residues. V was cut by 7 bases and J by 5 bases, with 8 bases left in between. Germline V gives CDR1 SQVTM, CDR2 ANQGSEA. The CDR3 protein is CSAGLNEKLFF. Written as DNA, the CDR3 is TGCAGCGCCGGGTTGAATGAAAAACTGTTTTTT.

The CDR3 DNA reads as TGTGCCATCAAAACGGGACAGAACACAGATACGCAGTATTTT. Protein sequence: CAIKTGQNTDTQYF. The chain links TRBV10-3 to TRBJ2-3; 7 nucleotides align to TRBD1. V trimming: 7 bases; J trimming: 2 bases; junction bases outside the gene matches: 6. The CDR3 has 14 residues. The germline V gene encodes CDR1 ENHRY and CDR2 SYGVKD.

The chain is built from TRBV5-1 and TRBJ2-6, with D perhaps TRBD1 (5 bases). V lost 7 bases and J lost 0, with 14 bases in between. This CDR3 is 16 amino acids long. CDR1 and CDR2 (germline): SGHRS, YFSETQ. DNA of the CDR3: TGCGCCAGCGGGCAGGGCCGAGACTCTGGGGCCAACGTCCTGACTTTC. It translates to CASGQGRDSGANVLTF.

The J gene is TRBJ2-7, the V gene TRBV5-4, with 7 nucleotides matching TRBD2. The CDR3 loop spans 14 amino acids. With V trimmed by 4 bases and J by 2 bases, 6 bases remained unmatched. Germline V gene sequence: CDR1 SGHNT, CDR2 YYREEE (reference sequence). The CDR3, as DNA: TGTGCCAGCAGCGCCTGGGAGGGAGCCTACGAGCAGTACTTC. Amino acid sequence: CASSAWEGAYEQYF.

This CDR3 reads CASSLDRGRGYTF. Written as DNA, the CDR3 is TGTGCCAGCAGCTTAGACAGGGGGAGAGGCTACACCTTC. V usage is TRBV7-9 and J usage is TRBJ1-2; 8 bases match TRBD1. Trimming cost V 1 base and J 8 bases; bases outside gene matches: 3. The CDR3 loop spans 13 amino acids. In germline, CDR1 is SEHNR, CDR2 FQNEAQ (reference sequence).

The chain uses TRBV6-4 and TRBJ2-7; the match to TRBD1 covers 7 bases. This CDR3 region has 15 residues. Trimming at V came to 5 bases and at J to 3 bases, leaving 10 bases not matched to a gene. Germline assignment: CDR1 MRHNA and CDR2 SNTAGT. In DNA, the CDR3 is TGTGCCAGCAGTCCGGACAGGTTGGTTGACTACGAGCAGTACTTC. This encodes CASSPDRLVDYEQYF.